The present T cell receptor beta chain was sequenced within a study of Ad26.COV2.S vaccination and SARS-CoV-2 variants. Overall study: The donor was enrolled in the Ad26.COV2.S arm of the COV1001 trial.

Study-level findings and limits: Vaccinees reportedly had broad spike-specific CD8+ and CD4+ T cell responses.

This clone occurred a few times. Its specificity is unknown. The V gene lost 2 bases and the J gene lost 7 bases, with 7 bases spanning the gap. CDR3 length: 12 residues. Germline V gene sequence: CDR1 SGHDT, CDR2 YYEEEE. Described treatment: about 20 received Ad26.COV2.S at low or high dose, single or two shots; roughly five received placebo; per-sample allocation not given. Collection of the samples took place on day 63 after the first injection of vaccine or placebo. Built on an Ad26 vector, the vaccine expressed Wuhan-strain SARS-CoV-2 spike. The assay was immunoSEQ multiplex PCR, and TCRdb's table has in-frame clones only and misses some. The sample lists about 480,000 clones, around nine tenths seen once, with 9.5% to 15% in the top ten.

This sequence was found in a person between 18 and 60 years old who received the Ad26.COV2.S COVID-19 vaccine or a placebo. V gene TRBV5-6 combines with J gene TRBJ1-5; D gene unclear. Specimen: peripheral blood, collected in a trial of Ad26.COV2.S vaccine versus placebo. The CDR3 protein is CASSFGFQPQHF. CDR3 in DNA: TGTGCCAGCAGCTTCGGGTTCCAGCCCCAGCATTTT.